The T cell receptor beta chain described here comes from a study of regulatory T cells in long-lasting Graves disease. The V end lost 3 bases, the J end lost 7 bases, and 15 bases lay between the germline ends. Germline CDR1 and CDR2: GTSNPN and SVGIG (reference sequence). This CDR3 has 13 residues. Investigators prepared the TCR beta libraries by applying iRepertoire HTBI primers and Arm-PCR of CDR3 regions. One entry per CDR3 protein results from TCRdb running MiXCR on the multiplex PCR reads. This table has about 540,000 distinct CDR3 sequences, approximately 12% appearing once. Indicated time point: newly diagnosed GD, antithyroid drugs for less than 3 months. PBMC-extracted RNA yielded the TCR library. There are many counts of this clonotype. These sequences were also reported in another study, on T cells in Graves' hyperthyroidism and ophthalmopathy. That work adds: Model-based prediction identified ophthalmopathy a median around seven months prior to its onset.

The rearrangement joins TRBV30 to TRBJ1-2; D is unclear. The sequence was obtained from a man aged 25 to 40 with Graves disease. This specimen was peripheral blood mononuclear cells (PBMCs), taken at new diagnosis, from a patient treated with antithyroid drugs. The DNA of the CDR3 is TGTGCCTGGAGAGAGGTGATAAGGGTTGGCTACACCTTC. Protein sequence: CAWREVIRVGYTF. Full variable domain (remainder filled in from reference TRBV30 and TRBJ1-2): SQTIHQWPATLVQPVGSPLSLECTVEGTSNPNLYWYRQAAGRGLQLLFYSVGIGQISSEVPQNLSASRPQDRQFILSSKKLLLSDSGFYLCAWREVIRVGYTFGSGTRLTVV.